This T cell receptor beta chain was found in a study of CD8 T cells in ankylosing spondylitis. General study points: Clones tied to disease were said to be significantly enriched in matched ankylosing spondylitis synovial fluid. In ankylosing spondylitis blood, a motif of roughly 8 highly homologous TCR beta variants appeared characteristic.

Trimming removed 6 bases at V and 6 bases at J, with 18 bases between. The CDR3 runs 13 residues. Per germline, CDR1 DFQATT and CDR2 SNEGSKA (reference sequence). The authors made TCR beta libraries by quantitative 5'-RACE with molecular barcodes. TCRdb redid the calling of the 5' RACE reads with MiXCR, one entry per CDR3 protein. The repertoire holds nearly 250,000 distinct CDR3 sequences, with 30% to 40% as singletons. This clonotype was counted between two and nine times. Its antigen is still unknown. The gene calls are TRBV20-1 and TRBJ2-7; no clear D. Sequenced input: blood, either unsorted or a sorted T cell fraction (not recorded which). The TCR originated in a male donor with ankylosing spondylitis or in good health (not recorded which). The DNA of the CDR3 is TGCAGTGCACGCGGACCCGGCCCCCTCGAGCAGTACTTC. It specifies CSARGPGPLEQYF.